Sequencing of this T cell receptor beta chain was carried out in a study of T cells after posttransplantation cyclophosphamide. Profiled with immunoSEQ multiplex PCR; TCRdb holds only in-frame clones, not every one. The repertoire consists of more than 9,500 clones, with about 93% occurring once and the leading ten covering 3.6%. There are 18 residues in the CDR3. Germline V gene data show CDR1 as SEHNR and CDR2 as FQNEAQ (reference sequence). Trimming cost V 0 bases and J 5 bases, with 20 bases left between them. Cyclophosphamide on days +3 and +4 followed busulfan-fludarabine conditioning and a marrow graft.

The chain is built from TRBV7-9 and TRBJ2-1, with D possibly matching TRBD1 (6 bases). This specimen was PBMCs, taken after allogeneic stem cell transplant with posttransplant cyclophosphamide. The receptor comes from a female patient aged 25-39 years who received an allogeneic stem cell transplant from an unrelated donor, was CMV-positive, and had no GVHD. Some T cells may have come from the graft donor. CDR3 loop: CASSLAGWGTRLNNEQFF. The DNA for the CDR3 is TGTGCCAGCAGCTTAGCGGGGTGGGGGACAAGACTGAACAATGAGCAGTTCTTC.